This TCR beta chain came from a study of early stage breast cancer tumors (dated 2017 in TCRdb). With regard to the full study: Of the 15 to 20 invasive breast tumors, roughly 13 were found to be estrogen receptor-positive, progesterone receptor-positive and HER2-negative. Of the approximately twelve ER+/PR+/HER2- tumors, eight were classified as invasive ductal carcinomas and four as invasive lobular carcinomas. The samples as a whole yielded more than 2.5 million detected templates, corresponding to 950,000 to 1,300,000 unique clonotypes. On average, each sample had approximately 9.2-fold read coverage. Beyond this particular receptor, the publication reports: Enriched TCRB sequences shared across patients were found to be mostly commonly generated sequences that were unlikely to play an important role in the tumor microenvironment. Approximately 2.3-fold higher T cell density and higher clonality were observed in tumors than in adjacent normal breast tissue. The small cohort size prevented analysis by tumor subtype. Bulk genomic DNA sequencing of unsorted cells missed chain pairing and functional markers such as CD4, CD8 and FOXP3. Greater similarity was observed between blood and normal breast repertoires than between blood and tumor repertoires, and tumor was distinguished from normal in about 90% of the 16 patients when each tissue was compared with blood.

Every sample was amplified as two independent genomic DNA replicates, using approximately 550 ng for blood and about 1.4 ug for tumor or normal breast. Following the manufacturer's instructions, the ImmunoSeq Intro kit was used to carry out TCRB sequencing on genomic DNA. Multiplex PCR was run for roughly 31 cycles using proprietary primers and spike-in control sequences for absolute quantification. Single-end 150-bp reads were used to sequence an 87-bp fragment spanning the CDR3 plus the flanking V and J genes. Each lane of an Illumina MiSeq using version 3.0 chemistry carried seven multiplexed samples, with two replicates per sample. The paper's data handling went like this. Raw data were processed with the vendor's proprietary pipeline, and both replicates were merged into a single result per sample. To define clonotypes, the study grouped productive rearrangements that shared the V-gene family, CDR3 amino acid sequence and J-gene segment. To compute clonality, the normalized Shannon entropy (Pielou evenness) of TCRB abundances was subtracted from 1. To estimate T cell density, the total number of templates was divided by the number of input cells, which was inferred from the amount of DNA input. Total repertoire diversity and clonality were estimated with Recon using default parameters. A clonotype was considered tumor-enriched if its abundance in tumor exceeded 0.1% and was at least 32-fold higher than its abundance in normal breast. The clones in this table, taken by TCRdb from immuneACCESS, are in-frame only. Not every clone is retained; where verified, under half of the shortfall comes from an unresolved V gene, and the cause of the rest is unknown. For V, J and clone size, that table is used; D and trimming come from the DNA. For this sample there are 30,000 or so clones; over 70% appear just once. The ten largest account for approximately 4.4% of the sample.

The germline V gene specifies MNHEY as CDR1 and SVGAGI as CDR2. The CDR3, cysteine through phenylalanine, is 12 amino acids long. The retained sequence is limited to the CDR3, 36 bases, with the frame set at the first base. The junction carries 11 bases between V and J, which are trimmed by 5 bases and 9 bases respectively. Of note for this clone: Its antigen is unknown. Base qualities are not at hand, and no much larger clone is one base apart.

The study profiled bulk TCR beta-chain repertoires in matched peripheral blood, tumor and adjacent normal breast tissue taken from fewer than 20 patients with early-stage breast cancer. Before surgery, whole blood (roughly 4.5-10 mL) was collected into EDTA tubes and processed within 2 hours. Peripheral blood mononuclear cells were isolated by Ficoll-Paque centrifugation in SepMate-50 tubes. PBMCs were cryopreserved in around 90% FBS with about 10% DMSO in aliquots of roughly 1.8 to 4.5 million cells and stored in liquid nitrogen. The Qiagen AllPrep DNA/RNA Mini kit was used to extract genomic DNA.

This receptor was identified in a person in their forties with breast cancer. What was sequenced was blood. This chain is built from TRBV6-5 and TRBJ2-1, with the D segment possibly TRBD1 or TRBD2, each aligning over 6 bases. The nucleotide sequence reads TGTGCCAGCAGTCAACAGGGACTTGAGCAGTTCTTC. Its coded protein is CASSQQGLEQFF.